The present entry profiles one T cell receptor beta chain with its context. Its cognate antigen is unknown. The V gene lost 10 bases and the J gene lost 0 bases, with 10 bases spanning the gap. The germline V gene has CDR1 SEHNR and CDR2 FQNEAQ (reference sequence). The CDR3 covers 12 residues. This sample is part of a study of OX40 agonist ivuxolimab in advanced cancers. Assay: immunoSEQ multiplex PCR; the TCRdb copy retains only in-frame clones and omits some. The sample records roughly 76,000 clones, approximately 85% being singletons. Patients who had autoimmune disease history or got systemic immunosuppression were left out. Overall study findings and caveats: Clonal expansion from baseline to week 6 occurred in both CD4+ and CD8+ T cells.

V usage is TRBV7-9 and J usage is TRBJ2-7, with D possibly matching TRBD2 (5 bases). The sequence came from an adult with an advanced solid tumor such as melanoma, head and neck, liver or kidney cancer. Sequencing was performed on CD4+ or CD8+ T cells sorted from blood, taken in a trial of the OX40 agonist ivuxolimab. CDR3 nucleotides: TGTGCCATCTCCCGGGACTCCTACGAGCAGTACTTC. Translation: CAISRDSYEQYF.